This T cell receptor beta chain was captured in a study of blood T cell repertoires in COVID-19. About the research overall: PBMCs, B-cell-depleted T cells, or T cells were the source of the cDNA or gDNA that made up the material.

TCRdb's table, derived via immunoSEQ multiplex PCR, lists solely in-frame clones and lacks some. The repertoire includes about 20,000 clones, more than 75% of them detected once, and about 4% sits in the top ten. The TCR comes from a man aged 45-65 years with active COVID-19. The sequencing input was peripheral blood.

In DNA form, the CDR3 reads TGTGCCAGCAGCCTCAGGGGGTTTGGGGAAAAACTGTTTTTT. Translated: CASSLRGFGEKLFF. The chain has TRBV7-2 and TRBJ1-4; 7 nucleotides align to TRBD1. This CDR3 has 14 residues. The junction had 8 bases not matched to a gene; V was cut back by 5 bases and J by 8 bases. Per the germline V gene, CDR1 is SGHTA and CDR2 is FQGNSA.